Following are 21 T cell receptor beta chains from one sample sequenced in a study of blood T cell repertoires in COVID-19. Assay: immunoSEQ multiplex PCR; the TCRdb copy retains only in-frame clones and omits some. Of hundreds of thousands of clones in the sample, approximately 90% are singletons; the top ten hold around 0.8%. Sequencing input: PBMCs or T cells enriched from blood (not recorded which). The receptors originated from a man aged 45-65 years who had been exposed to COVID-19.

This sequence joins TRBV5-6 and TRBJ2-1, with 8 bases matching TRBD2. This CDR3 is 17 amino acids long. The V gene's germline CDR1 is SGHDT and CDR2 YYEEEE. The V and J ends lost 5 bases and 0 bases, in that order; junction bases with no gene match: 10. The CDR3 bases are TGTGCCAGCAGTCGGGGTAGCGGGACTAGCTCCTACAATGAGCAGTTCTTC. Translation gives CASSRGSGTSSYNEQFF.

Written as DNA, the CDR3 is TGCGCCAGCAGCTTCCGGACAGGGGGGCGAGAAAAACTGTTTTTT. It yields the protein CASSFRTGGREKLFF. This rearrangement joins TRBV5-1 to TRBJ1-4; 10 bases line up with TRBD1. CDR1 and CDR2 (germline): SGHRS, YFSETQ. The CDR3 has 15 residues. After removal of 2 bases from V and 8 bases from J, the junction contained 6 bases not matched to a gene.

The chain couples TRBV7-9 to TRBJ2-7, with 11 bases fitting TRBD2. After removal of 5 bases from V and 2 bases from J, the junction contained 5 bases not matched to a gene. Germline V gene data show CDR1 as SEHNR and CDR2 as FQNEAQ (reference sequence). The CDR3 runs to 15 residues. The CDR3 coding sequence is TGTGCCAGCAGCCAACCGACTAGCGGGACCTACGAGCAGTACGTC. It encodes CASSQPTSGTYEQYV.

The genes are TRBV3-1 (or the pseudogene TRBV3-2) and TRBJ2-1, with D possibly matching TRBD2 (6 bases). The CDR3 spans 18 residues. Germline V CDR1 and CDR2: LGHDT, YNNKEL (reference sequence). The V end was cut by 5 bases, the J end by 0 bases, with 20 bases between. CDR3 coding DNA: TGTGCCAGCAGCTCCATGGGAGGCGACCCGAGCTCCTACAATGAGCAGTTCTTC. This gives the protein CASSSMGGDPSSYNEQFF.

This chain joins TRBV5-5 and TRBJ2-1, with TRBD2 matching over 10 bases. J was trimmed by 3 bases and V by 3 bases; bases with no gene match: 12. CDR3 length equals 18 residues. Germline V lookup: CDR1 SGHKS, CDR2 YYEKEE (reference sequence). The CDR3 sequence is CASSWGPSGGSFYNEQFF. DNA of the CDR3: TGTGCCAGCAGCTGGGGCCCTAGCGGGGGCTCTTTCTACAATGAGCAGTTCTTC.

The CDR3: CASSVGTGGNEKLFF. CDR3 nucleotide sequence: TGTGCCAGCAGCGTCGGGACAGGGGGGAATGAAAAACTGTTTTTT. The rearrangement uses TRBV9 and TRBJ1-4; the match to TRBD1 covers 11 bases. Per germline, CDR1 SGDLS and CDR2 YYNGEE. The CDR3 is 15 residues long. With 2 bases clipped from V and 5 bases from J, the junction kept 2 bases outside the gene matches.

In DNA, the CDR3 is TGTGCCTCCAATCGGGTTCGGGATGAGCAGTTCTTC. It yields the protein CASNRVRDEQFF. This rearrangement joins TRBV7-2 to TRBJ2-1; D not certain. CDR3 size: 12 residues. The germline V gene has CDR1 SGHTA and CDR2 FQGNSA. Trimming removed 11 bases from V and 8 bases from J, with 16 bases in between.

CDR3 DNA: TGTGCCAGCAGCAAACCCAGTCAGGAGACCCAGTACTTC. It specifies CASSKPSQETQYF. The rearrangement uses TRBV5-6 and TRBJ2-5; D is ambiguous. This CDR3 is built from 13 residues. The V and J ends lost 4 bases and 5 bases respectively, with 12 bases between them. Germline V gene sequence: CDR1 SGHDT, CDR2 YYEEEE.

The genes are TRBV10-3 and TRBJ1-2; D is uncertain. The CDR3 is made up of 14 amino acids. CDR1 is ENHRY and CDR2 is SYGVKD in the germline V gene. Trimming removed 2 bases at V and 3 bases at J, with 10 bases between. The CDR3 protein is CAISESDGDYGYTF. For the CDR3, the DNA is TGTGCCATCAGTGAGAGCGACGGGGACTATGGCTACACCTTC.

The J gene is TRBJ1-3, the V gene TRBV29-1, with D perhaps TRBD1 (5 bases). CDR1 is SQVTM, CDR2 ANQGSEA, per germline. V lost 6 bases and J lost 4, with 22 bases in between. The CDR3 consists of 16 residues. The CDR3 protein is CSVTHGQGRGGNTIYF. CDR3 DNA: TGCAGCGTGACCCATGGGCAGGGCCGGGGGGGAAACACCATATATTTT.

The genes are TRBV6-5 and TRBJ1-1; D perhaps matches TRBD1 (6 bases). Germline V gives CDR1 MNHEY, CDR2 SVGAGI. This CDR3 is built from 14 residues. Between the trimmed V and J ends, which lost 7 bases and 0 bases, there was a span of 12 bases. The CDR3 spells CASTAQGMNTEAFF. The DNA of the CDR3 is TGTGCCAGCACCGCACAGGGAATGAACACTGAAGCTTTCTTT.

The chain is built from TRBV6-5 and TRBJ1-4, with D tentatively TRBD1 (6 bases). Per the germline V gene, CDR1 is MNHEY and CDR2 is SVGAGI. Trimming pared 7 bases from V and 14 bases from J, leaving 20 bases between. There are 13 residues in the CDR3. CDR3 amino acids: CASTITQTGGLFF. The CDR3 bases are TGTGCCAGCACCATCACTCAGACGGGGGGCCTGTTTTTT.

The chain links TRBV18 to TRBJ2-3; maybe TRBD1 (5 bases). V dropped 0 bases and J dropped 0 bases, with 16 bases sitting between them. Germline V gives CDR1 KGHSH, CDR2 LQKENI. This CDR3 contains 18 residues. The CDR3 region is CASSPPLGQGDSTDTQYF. Here the CDR3 DNA reads TGTGCCAGCTCACCACCCTTAGGTCAAGGGGATAGCACAGATACGCAGTATTTT.

The chain recombines TRBV2 with TRBJ2-7; D is perhaps TRBD1 or TRBD2 (6 bases each). CDR3 length: 13 amino acids. Germline V gives CDR1 SNHLY, CDR2 FYNNEI. V lost 10 bases to trimming and J lost 3 bases, with 16 bases between them. The CDR3 spells CATRGGSRYEQYF. The CDR3 DNA follows: TGTGCCACCAGGGGAGGAAGTCGCTACGAGCAGTACTTC.

This clone was counted many times. The chain has TRBV10-3 and TRBJ1-2; D may be TRBD1 (6 bases). Germline V lookup: CDR1 ENHRY, CDR2 SYGVKD. The CDR3 consists of 14 residues. Trimming cost V 6 bases and J 3 bases, with 14 bases left between them. The CDR3 DNA sequence: TGTGCCATCAGGGACCCAGGGGCGGACTATGGCTACACCTTC. The encoded protein is CAIRDPGADYGYTF.

The J gene is TRBJ1-2, the V gene TRBV7-8; TRBD1 might be the D (5 bases). Germline assignment: CDR1 SGHVS and CDR2 FQNEAQ. The CDR3 length is 13 residues. The V end was cut by 5 bases, the J end by 4 bases, with 11 bases between. CDR3 coding DNA: TGTGCCAGCAGCCGGCAGGGTCTCTATGGCTACACCTTC. Encoded protein: CASSRQGLYGYTF. Full variable domain (rest looked up from reference TRBV7-8 and TRBJ1-2): GAGVSQSPRYKVAKRGQDVALRCDPISGHVSLFWYQQALGQGPEFLTYFQNEAQLDKSGLPSDRFFAERPEGSVSTLKIQRTQQEDSAVYLCASSRQGLYGYTFGSGTRLTVV.

The V gene is TRBV3-1 (or the pseudogene TRBV3-2), the J gene TRBJ2-7; D perhaps matches TRBD1 (6 bases). CDR1 is LGHDT, CDR2 YNNKEL, per germline (reference sequence). This CDR3 has 18 amino acids. V was shortened by 3 bases and J by 0 bases, with 21 bases between the two germline ends. DNA of the CDR3: TGTGCCAGCAGCCAGGCACGCACCGGGACACCAAGCTCCTACGAGCAGTACTTC. It specifies CASSQARTGTPSSYEQYF.

The J gene is TRBJ1-2, the V gene TRBV27; 7 nucleotides match TRBD1. The CDR3 runs to 14 residues. V shed 5 bases, J shed 2 bases, and the junction held 5 bases outside the gene matches. Germline V gene sequence: CDR1 MNHEY, CDR2 SMNVEV (reference sequence). CDR3 loop: CASSSGQENYGYTF. DNA of the CDR3: TGTGCCAGCAGTAGTGGACAGGAAAACTATGGCTACACCTTC.

J is TRBJ2-7 and V is TRBV7-6; TRBD2 is a possible D gene (6 bases). The CDR3 is 14 amino acids. Germline CDR1 SGHVS, CDR2 FNYEAQ. V was clipped by 5 bases and J by 3 bases, with 14 bases between them. CDR3 region: CASSLAWGDYEQYF. CDR3 DNA sequence: TGTGCCAGCAGCCTCGCCTGGGGGGACTACGAGCAGTACTTC.

J is TRBJ1-1 and V is TRBV6-5; TRBD1 might be the D (5 bases). CDR1 and CDR2 from the germline V gene are MNHEY and SVGAGI. The CDR3 loop spans 15 amino acids. The V end lost 2 bases, the J end lost 6 bases, and 16 bases lay between the germline ends. CDR3 sequence (DNA): TGTGCCAGCAGTTACAGTTCCTTTGGGGGGGCTGAAGCTTTCTTT. Amino acid sequence: CASSYSSFGGAEAFF.

A note on this clone: This sample includes further DNA sequences coding for the same CDR3. CDR3 nucleotide sequence: TGTGCCAGCAGGACAGGGGGTTACGGCTACACCTTC. Translated, it gives CASRTGGYGYTF. The rearrangement uses TRBV6-5 and TRBJ1-2, with 9 bases identical to TRBD1. The CDR3 is 12 amino acids. J gave up 8 bases and V 6 bases, and 4 bases lay outside the gene matches. From germline, CDR1 is MNHEY and CDR2 SVGAGI.